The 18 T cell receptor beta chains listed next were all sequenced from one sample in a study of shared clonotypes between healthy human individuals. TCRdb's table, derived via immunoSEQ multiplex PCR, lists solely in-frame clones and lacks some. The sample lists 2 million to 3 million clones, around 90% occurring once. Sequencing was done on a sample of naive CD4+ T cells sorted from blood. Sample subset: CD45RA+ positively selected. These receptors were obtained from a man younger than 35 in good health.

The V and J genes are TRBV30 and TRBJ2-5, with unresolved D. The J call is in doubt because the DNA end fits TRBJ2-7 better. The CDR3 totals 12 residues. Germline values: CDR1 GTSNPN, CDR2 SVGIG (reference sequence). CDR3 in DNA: TGTGCCTGGAGTATGAACTCGTACGAGCAGTACTTC. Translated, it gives CAWSMNSYEQYF.

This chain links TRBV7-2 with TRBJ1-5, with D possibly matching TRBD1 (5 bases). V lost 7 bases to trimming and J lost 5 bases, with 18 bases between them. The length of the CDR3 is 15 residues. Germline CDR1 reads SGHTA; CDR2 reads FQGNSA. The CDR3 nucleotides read TGTGCCAGCACCGAAAAGGGGCAGACAGATCAGCCCCAGCATTTT. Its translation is CASTEKGQTDQPQHF.

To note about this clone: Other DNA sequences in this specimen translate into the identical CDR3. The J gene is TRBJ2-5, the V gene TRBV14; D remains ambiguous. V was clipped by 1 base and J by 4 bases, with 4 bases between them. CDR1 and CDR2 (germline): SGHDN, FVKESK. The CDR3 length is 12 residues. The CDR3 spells CASSQVGETQYF. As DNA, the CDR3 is TGTGCCAGCAGCCAAGTGGGAGAGACCCAGTACTTC.

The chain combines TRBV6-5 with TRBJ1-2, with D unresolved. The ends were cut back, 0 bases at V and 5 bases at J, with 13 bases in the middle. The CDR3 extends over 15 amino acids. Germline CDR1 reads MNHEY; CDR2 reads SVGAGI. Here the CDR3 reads CASSYSSGMGYGYTF. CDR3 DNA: TGTGCCAGCAGTTACTCGTCGGGGATGGGGTATGGCTACACCTTC.

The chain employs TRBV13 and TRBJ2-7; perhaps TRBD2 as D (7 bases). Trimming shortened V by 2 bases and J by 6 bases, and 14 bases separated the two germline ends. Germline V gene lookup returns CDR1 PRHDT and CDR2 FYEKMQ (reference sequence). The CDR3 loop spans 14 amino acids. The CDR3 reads CASSLTGGLTEQYF. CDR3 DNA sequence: TGTGCCAGCAGCTTAACGGGGGGCCTCACCGAGCAGTACTTC. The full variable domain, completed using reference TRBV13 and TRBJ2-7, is AAGVIQSPRHLIKEKRETATLKCYPIPRHDTVYWYQQGPGQDPQFLISFYEKMQSDKGSIPDRFSAQQFSDYHSELNMSSLELGDSALYFCASSLTGGLTEQYFGPGTRLTVT.

DNA of the CDR3: TGTGCCAGCAGTATCCAGACAGGGTTGGGTCAGCCCCAGCATTTT. Protein: CASSIQTGLGQPQHF. The chain links TRBV7-6 to TRBJ1-5, with 7 bases fitting TRBD1. The CDR3 has 15 amino acids. Germline V gene lookup returns CDR1 SGHVS and CDR2 FNYEAQ. Trimming at V came to 6 bases and at J to 6 bases, leaving 11 bases not matched to a gene.

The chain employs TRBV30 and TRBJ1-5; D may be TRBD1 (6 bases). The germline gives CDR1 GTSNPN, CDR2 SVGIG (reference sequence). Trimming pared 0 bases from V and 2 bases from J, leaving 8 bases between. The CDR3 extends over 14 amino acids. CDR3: CAWSVEGGNQPQHF. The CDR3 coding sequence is TGTGCCTGGAGTGTAGAGGGGGGCAATCAGCCCCAGCATTTT.

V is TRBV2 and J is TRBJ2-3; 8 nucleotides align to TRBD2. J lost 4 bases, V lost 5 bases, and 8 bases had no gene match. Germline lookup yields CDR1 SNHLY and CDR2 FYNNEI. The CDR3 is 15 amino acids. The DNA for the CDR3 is TGTGCCAGCAGTTTTCCCGGGGGGGCAGCAGATACGCAGTATTTT. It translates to CASSFPGGAADTQYF.

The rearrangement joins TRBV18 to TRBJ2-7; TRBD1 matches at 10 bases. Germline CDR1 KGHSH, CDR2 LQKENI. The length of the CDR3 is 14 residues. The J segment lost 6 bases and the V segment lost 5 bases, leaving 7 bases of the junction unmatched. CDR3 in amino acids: CASSAGTGDLEQYF. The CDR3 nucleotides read TGTGCCAGCTCAGCCGGGACAGGGGATCTCGAGCAGTACTTC.

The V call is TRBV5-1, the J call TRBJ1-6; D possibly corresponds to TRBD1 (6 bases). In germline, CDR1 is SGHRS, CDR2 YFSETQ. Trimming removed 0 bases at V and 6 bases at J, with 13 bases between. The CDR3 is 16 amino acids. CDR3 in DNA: TGCGCCAGCAGCTTGGATTACGGGGGCATTAATTCACCCCTCCACTTT. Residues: CASSLDYGGINSPLHF.

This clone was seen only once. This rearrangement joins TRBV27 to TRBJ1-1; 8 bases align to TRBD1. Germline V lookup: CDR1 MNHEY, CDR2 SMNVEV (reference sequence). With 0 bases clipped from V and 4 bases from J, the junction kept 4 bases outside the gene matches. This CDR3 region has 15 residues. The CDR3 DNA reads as TGTGCCAGCAGTTTATCTCCAGGGGGCCTCACTGAAGCTTTCTTT. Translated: CASSLSPGGLTEAFF.

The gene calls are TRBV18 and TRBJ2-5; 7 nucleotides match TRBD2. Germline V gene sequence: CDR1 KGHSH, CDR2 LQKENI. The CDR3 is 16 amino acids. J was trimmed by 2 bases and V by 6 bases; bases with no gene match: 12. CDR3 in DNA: TGTGCCAGCTCGATTGGCGGGGCTAGCGGTCAAGAGACCCAGTACTTC. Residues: CASSIGGASGQETQYF.

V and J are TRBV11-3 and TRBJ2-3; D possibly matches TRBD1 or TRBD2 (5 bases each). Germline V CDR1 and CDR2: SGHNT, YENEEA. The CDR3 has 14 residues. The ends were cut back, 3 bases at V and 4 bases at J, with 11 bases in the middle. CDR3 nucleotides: TGTGCCAGCAGCTTTGGGGGAGCCCCAGATACGCAGTATTTT. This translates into CASSFGGAPDTQYF. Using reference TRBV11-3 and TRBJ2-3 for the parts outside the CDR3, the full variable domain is EAGVVQSPRYKIIEKKQPVAFWCNPISGHNTLYWYLQNLGQGPELLIRYENEEAVDDSQLPKDRFSAERLKGVDSTLKIQPAELGDSAVYLCASSFGGAPDTQYFGPGTRLTVL.

CDR3: CASSSPGRAKNIQYF. The CDR3 nucleotides read TGTGCCAGCAGCTCACCGGGGAGAGCCAAAAACATTCAGTACTTC. The chain carries TRBV21-1 and TRBJ2-4; no DNA check was done on the table's D call, TRBD2. TRBV21-1 is recorded as a pseudogene. CDR3 length equals 15 residues.

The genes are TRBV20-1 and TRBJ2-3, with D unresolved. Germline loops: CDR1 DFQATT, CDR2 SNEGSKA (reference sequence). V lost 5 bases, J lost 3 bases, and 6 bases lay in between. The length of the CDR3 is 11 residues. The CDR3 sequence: CSAHETDTQYF. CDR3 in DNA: TGCAGTGCTCACGAAACAGATACGCAGTATTTT.

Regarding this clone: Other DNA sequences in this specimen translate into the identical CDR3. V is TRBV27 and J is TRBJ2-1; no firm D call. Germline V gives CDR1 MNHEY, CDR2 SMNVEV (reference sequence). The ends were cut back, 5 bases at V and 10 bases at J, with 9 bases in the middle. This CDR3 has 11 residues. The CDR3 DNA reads TGTGCCAGCAGTCTAGGCGTAGAGCAGTTCTTC. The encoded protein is CASSLGVEQFF.

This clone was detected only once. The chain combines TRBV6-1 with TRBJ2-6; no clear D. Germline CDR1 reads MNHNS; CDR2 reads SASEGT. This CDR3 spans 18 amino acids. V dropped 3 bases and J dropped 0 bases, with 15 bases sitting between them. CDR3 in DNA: TGTGCCAGCAGTGAGGTTCTTGACCGCCGCTCTGGGGCCAACGTCCTGACTTTC. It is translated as CASSEVLDRRSGANVLTF.

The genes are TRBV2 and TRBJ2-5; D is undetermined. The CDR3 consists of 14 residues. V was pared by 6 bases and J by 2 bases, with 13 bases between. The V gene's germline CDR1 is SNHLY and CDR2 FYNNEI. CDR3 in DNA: TGTGCCAGCAGAAGGGCCACGGGTCAAGAGACCCAGTACTTC. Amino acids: CASRRATGQETQYF.